Reported below is one TCR beta chain. Its antigen is undetermined. V lost 4 bases, J lost 3 bases, and 10 bases lay in between. Germline CDR1 SQVTM, CDR2 ANQGSEA. CDR3 length equals 12 residues. This table comes from immunoSEQ multiplex PCR, and its TCRdb copy is limited to in-frame clones, with some not included. Of about 59,000 clones detected, 80% to 90% appear once; the ten largest clones hold under 1.5%. The data belong to a study of CD4 T cells in relation to SARS-CoV-2 and coronaviruses. Study-level points and caveats: This crossreactivity analysis covered spike protein alone, no other viral proteins. About 65% of donors had memory CD4+ clonotypes crossrecognizing SARS-CoV-2 and common cold coronavirus spike.

Before the COVID-19 pandemic, during about 2010-2018, CD4+ T cells were taken from unexposed donors. Cryopreserved PBMCs were CD4-enriched, then split into naive and memory cells. Sequenced: memory CD4+ T cells from PBMCs. V gene TRBV29-1 combines with J gene TRBJ2-7, with D hard to call. This sequence originates from a human donor in good health. Here the CDR3 reads CSVGSEHYEQYF. Here the CDR3 DNA reads TGCAGCGTTGGTTCCGAGCACTACGAGCAGTACTTC.